What follows is one TCR beta chain and its context. The data originate from a study of blood T cell repertoires in COVID-19. The length of the CDR3 is 13 residues. V was pared by 7 bases and J by 7 bases, with 6 bases of the junction left unmatched. Looked up from germline, CDR1 is SGHRS and CDR2 is YFSETQ. Original processing notes: By means of reference gene primer amplification, nucleated cell counts were estimated. Sequencing was performed with immunoSEQ multiplex PCR; in TCRdb, only in-frame clones are kept and a portion is missing. V, J and clone size are those of that table, while D and trimming were read from the DNA. The sample shows around 300,000 clones, around 86% of them seen only once. Cohort assignment relied on participant-reported clinical history. In Cohort 3, a recovered donor had either two negative PCRs, clearance, or symptom resolution.

The specimen sequenced was PBMCs or T cells enriched from blood (not recorded which). The V and J genes are TRBV5-1 and TRBJ2-1; TRBD2 agrees at 9 bases. This sequence was found in a woman aged 18-35 years who had recovered from COVID-19. CDR3 coding DNA: TGCGCCAGCGCCCCGGGACTAGCAAATGAGCAGTTCTTC. Encoded protein: CASAPGLANEQFF.